Listed here are 21 T cell receptor beta chains from one sample, sequenced in a study of blood T cells in healthy people across ages. A second PCR of 7 to 11 cycles used a sample-barcoded 5' primer and a J-beta primer mix. TCRdb analysed the 5' RACE reads with MiXCR anew, one entry per CDR3 protein. The sample holds 1.5 million or so distinct CDR3 sequences, roughly two fifths seen once. The material sequenced was blood. The receptors come from a woman aged 18-29 years in good health.

J is TRBJ2-5 and V is TRBV11-2; D possibly corresponds to TRBD1 (6 bases). The closer fit of TRBJ2-4 to the DNA end suggests the J call may be wrong. CDR1 is SGHAT and CDR2 is FQNNGV in the germline V gene. The CDR3 runs 16 residues. In nucleotides, the CDR3 is TGTGCCAGCAGCTCGCCGGAGAACAGGGTACGAAACATTCAGTACTTC. Protein: CASSSPENRVRNIQYF.

The chain couples TRBV27 to TRBJ2-1, with D possibly matching TRBD2 (6 bases). The CDR3 extends over 14 amino acids. Germline V CDR1 and CDR2: MNHEY, SMNVEV (reference sequence). Deletions cut 5 bases from V and 10 bases from J, with 18 bases between. The CDR3 spells CASSALGGTYEQFF. CDR3 nucleotides: TGTGCCAGCAGTGCCCTCGGAGGGACCTACGAGCAGTTCTTC.

The chain has TRBV11-2 and TRBJ2-1; tentative D call: TRBD1 (6 bases). The J call may be wrong; the DNA end is better matched by TRBJ2-7. CDR3 length equals 15 residues. Germline CDR1 SGHAT, CDR2 FQNNGV. The CDR3 DNA is TGTGCCAGCAGCTTAGGGGACACGATGGGGGCCGAGCAGTACTTC. This encodes CASSLGDTMGAEQYF.

This clonotype was seen just once. The chain carries TRBV4-2 and TRBJ2-2; 9 nucleotides agree with TRBD2. The CDR3 contains 16 residues. CDR1 and CDR2 (germline): LGHNA, YNFKEQ. The ends lost 4 bases at V and 3 bases at J; junction bases unmatched: 6. The CDR3 loop is CASSPVAGDDTGELFF. CDR3 DNA sequence: TGTGCCAGCAGCCCTGTAGCGGGAGATGACACCGGGGAGCTGTTTTTT.

The chain employs TRBV20-1 and TRBJ2-1; D possibly corresponds to TRBD1 (6 bases). The J call may be wrong; the DNA end is better matched by TRBJ2-7. Germline loops: CDR1 DFQATT, CDR2 SNEGSKA (reference sequence). The CDR3 length is 14 residues. CDR3 sequence reads: CSARPGTSYNEQYF. The CDR3 coding sequence is TGCAGTGCTAGGCCCGGGACAAGCTACAATGAGCAGTACTTC.

The chain is built from TRBV4-3 and TRBJ1-6; D is uncertain. CDR1 is LGHNA, CDR2 YSLEER, per germline. Trimming took 0 bases from V and 7 from J, leaving 10 bases between them. This CDR3 is built from 15 residues. This CDR3 reads CASSQDVRRNSPLHF. CDR3 sequence (DNA): TGCGCCAGCAGCCAAGATGTCCGACGGAATTCACCCCTCCACTTT.

The chain couples TRBV10-3 to TRBJ2-5, with TRBD1 as a possible D gene (7 bases). This CDR3 comprises 12 residues. V was clipped by 10 bases and J by 11 bases, with 20 bases between them. CDR1 ENHRY and CDR2 SYGVKD come from the germline V gene. The CDR3 DNA reads as TGTGCCACCGGTGGAGGGGGCGATGAGCAGTACTTC. It codes for CATGGGGDEQYF.

This clonotype was detected a few times. The V gene is TRBV10-3, the J gene TRBJ2-7; 7 positions agree with TRBD1. CDR1 and CDR2 (germline): ENHRY, SYGVKD. Trimming at V came to 2 bases and at J to 2 bases, leaving 9 bases not matched to a gene. The CDR3 consists of 16 residues. The CDR3 protein is CAISEPQQGPAYEQYF. For the CDR3, the DNA is TGTGCCATCAGTGAGCCTCAACAGGGGCCTGCCTACGAGCAGTACTTC.

This clonotype was found a few times. The chain links TRBV2 to TRBJ2-3; D remains unclear. The CDR3 spans 15 residues. V was cut by 2 bases and J by 0 bases, with 9 bases left in between. From germline, CDR1 is SNHLY and CDR2 FYNNEI. Written as DNA, the CDR3 is TGTGCCAGCAGTGAATCCCCAGCTAGCACAGATACGCAGTATTTT. Translation gives CASSESPASTDTQYF.

This clonotype was picked up many times. This chain joins TRBV7-2 and TRBJ1-2, with D tentatively TRBD1 (5 bases). Trimming took off 1 base at V and 5 bases at J, with 14 bases between the two ends. The CDR3 totals 15 residues. Germline CDR1 and CDR2: SGHTA and FQGNSA. The CDR3 sequence is CASSLVDRGWYGYTF. The CDR3 nucleotides read TGTGCCAGCAGCTTAGTAGATCGGGGGTGGTATGGCTACACCTTC.

The table lists this clonotype with many counts. The gene calls are TRBV20-1 and TRBJ2-5; maybe TRBD1 (5 bases). The CDR3 is 11 amino acids. Germline V CDR1 and CDR2: DFQATT, SNEGSKA (reference sequence). V was pared by 5 bases and J by 5 bases, with 9 bases between. Here the CDR3 DNA reads TGCAGTGCTCCAAAGGGGGAGACCCAGTACTTC. It yields the protein CSAPKGETQYF.

The V call is TRBV12-3 or TRBV12-4, the J call TRBJ2-7; 8 nucleotides line up with TRBD1. The length of the CDR3 is 13 residues. V dropped 8 bases and J dropped 2; count of bases not matched to a gene: 5. CDR3 nucleotides: TGTGCCAGCCATGGGGACAGGACCTACGAGCAGTACTTC. Its protein is CASHGDRTYEQYF.

This clonotype was picked up a small number of times. This chain joins TRBV24-1 and TRBJ1-5, with a tentative D call TRBD1 (5 bases). V lost 4 bases to trimming and J lost 1 base, with 13 bases between them. There are 16 residues in the CDR3. Germline V gene sequence: CDR1 KGHDR, CDR2 SFDVKD. CDR3 protein: CATSDRDSLSNQPQHF. CDR3 nucleotides: TGTGCCACCAGTGACCGCGACAGCCTGAGCAATCAGCCCCAGCATTTT.

DNA of the CDR3: TGCAGTGCTTCTTGGGAGCGGTCCCAGGGAGGGGAGACCCAGTACTTC. This translates into CSASWERSQGGETQYF. V is TRBV20-1 and J is TRBJ2-4; 7 bases match TRBD2. Gene TRBJ2-5 matches the end of the DNA better, so the J call may be wrong. Germline V CDR1 and CDR2: DFQATT, SNEGSKA (reference sequence). CDR3 size: 16 residues.

This clonotype was seen a few times. The chain has TRBV20-1 and TRBJ2-4; no firm D call. The J call is uncertain, as TRBJ2-7 better fits the DNA end. CDR1 and CDR2 (germline): DFQATT, SNEGSKA (reference sequence). This CDR3 spans 13 amino acids. The CDR3 DNA reads as TGCAGTGCTAGAGAAGACGGGCACTACGAGCAGTACTTC. Amino acid sequence: CSAREDGHYEQYF.

This clonotype occurred a few times. This chain uses TRBV7-2 with TRBJ2-1; no definite D call. Germline CDR1 and CDR2: SGHTA and FQGNSA. This CDR3 comprises 15 residues. V shed 4 bases and J shed 3 bases, with 13 bases lying between them. The CDR3 loop reads CASSSRRVLYNEQFF. The CDR3, as DNA: TGTGCCAGCAGCTCCCGCCGAGTTCTCTACAATGAGCAGTTCTTC.

This chain connects TRBV2 to TRBJ2-3; 10 bases match TRBD2. This CDR3 is 15 amino acids long. After removal of 6 bases from V and 2 bases from J, the junction contained 5 bases not matched to a gene. Germline CDR1 and CDR2: SNHLY and FYNNEI. The CDR3 bases are TGTGCCAGCAGAATACTAGCGGGACTCACAGATACGCAGTATTTT. Translation gives CASRILAGLTDTQYF.

CDR3 loop: CASSQELGAATNQPQHF. CDR3 DNA sequence: TGCGCCAGCAGCCAAGAGCTAGGAGCGGCCACCAATCAGCCCCAGCATTTT. The gene calls are TRBV4-3 and TRBJ1-5; D not certain. This CDR3 contains 17 residues. The V gene lost 0 bases and the J gene lost 3 bases, with 15 bases spanning the gap. Germline CDR1 LGHNA, CDR2 YSLEER.

The chain links TRBV2 to TRBJ2-1; 9 nucleotides match TRBD2. The V and J ends lost 4 bases and 6 bases, in that order; junction bases with no gene match: 10. The CDR3 runs to 16 residues. Germline assignment: CDR1 SNHLY and CDR2 FYNNEI. In DNA form, the CDR3 reads TGTGCCAGCAGTGCGTTTCGCGGGAGGGTGGGCAATGAGCAGTTCTTC. Translated, it gives CASSAFRGRVGNEQFF.

This clonotype turned up a few times. The gene calls are TRBV7-8 and TRBJ2-7; D perhaps matches TRBD1 (7 bases). The CDR3 contains 15 residues. CDR1 and CDR2 from the germline V gene are SGHVS and FQNEAQ. Trimming took 5 bases from V and 1 from J, leaving 15 bases between them. The DNA for the CDR3 is TGTGCCAGCAGCACCAAGACAGGGAGGTCCTACGAGCAGTACTTC. Translation gives CASSTKTGRSYEQYF.

The CDR3 loop reads CASSDTGADTQYF. DNA of the CDR3: TGTGCCAGCAGTGATACAGGGGCAGATACGCAGTATTTT. The genes are TRBV12-3 or TRBV12-4 and TRBJ2-3, with 7 bases aligning to TRBD1. The CDR3 spans 13 residues. Losses at the gene ends were 5 bases for V and 4 bases for J; bases not matched to a gene: 3.